This T cell receptor (beta chain) was obtained from a study of T cell responses to AZD1222 COVID-19 vaccine. The repertoire was sequenced with immunoSEQ multiplex PCR; TCRdb's copy has only in-frame clones and lacks some. The sample records some 130,000 clones, approximately 92% being singletons. The sequenced sample was peripheral blood, obtained 28 days after the second AZD1222 dose. The sequence derives from an adult who received the AZD1222 COVID-19 vaccine.

The CDR3 here is CASSPRGRRFHEKLFF. In nucleotides, the CDR3 is TGTGCCAGCAGCCCGAGGGGAAGGCGATTTCATGAAAAACTGTTTTTT. This chain uses TRBV14 with TRBJ1-4, with D perhaps matching TRBD1 (5 bases). This CDR3 spans 16 amino acids. V lost 4 bases, J lost 6 bases, and 18 bases lay in between. Germline assignment: CDR1 SGHDN and CDR2 FVKESK.